The present T cell receptor beta chain was sequenced within a study of blood T cell repertoires in COVID-19. Enrollees, about 18 to 90 years old, lived in about two dozen US areas. Libraries were prepared by immunoSEQ multiplex PCR; TCRdb keeps only in-frame clonotypes and omits some of them. The sample records a few hundred thousand clones, roughly 92% being singletons. This CDR3 has 13 amino acids. Germline assignment: CDR1 LGHDT and CDR2 YNNKEL (reference sequence). V was cut by 5 bases and J by 4 bases, with 12 bases left in between. The rearrangement joins TRBV3-1 (or the pseudogene TRBV3-2) to TRBJ2-7, with D possibly being TRBD1 (6 bases). Sequencing used PBMCs or T cells enriched from blood (not recorded which). The origin of this receptor is a woman between 40 and 55 years old who had been exposed to COVID-19. The CDR3 spells CASSSLGGYEQYF. The CDR3 region has the DNA TGTGCCAGCAGCTCCCTAGGGGGTTACGAGCAGTACTTC.